These 7 T cell receptor beta chains were all obtained from the same sample, sequenced in a study of vaccination effects on CD4 cells after COVID-19. The protocol was immunoSEQ multiplex PCR, while the TCRdb copy is restricted to in-frame clones and leaves out a portion. The sample consists of about 31,000 clones, approximately 64% of them appearing once. Before sequencing took place, the ViraFEST assay used viral peptide pools to expand antigen-specific CD4+ T cells. It was after approximately 10 days of culture that CD4+ T cells were isolated. Every participant took two doses of the BNT162b2 or mRNA-1273 vaccine. For these TCRs, the target antigens are not known. Sequenced material: CD4+ T cells from PBMCs cultured with SARS-CoV-2 spike peptides, taken after COVID-19 vaccination. These receptors were taken from a human donor who received a COVID-19 vaccine.

This clone appeared a few times. The V call is TRBV7-9, the J call TRBJ2-1, with TRBD2 identical over 10 bases. The CDR3 has 15 amino acids. The ends lost 3 bases at V and 6 bases at J; junction bases unmatched: 5. Germline lookup yields CDR1 SEHNR and CDR2 FQNEAQ (reference sequence). CDR3 amino acids: CASSLEREGRNEQFF. The CDR3 DNA follows: TGTGCCAGCAGCTTGGAGCGGGAGGGCCGCAATGAGCAGTTCTTC.

The V call is TRBV7-2, the J call TRBJ2-5; D is unresolved. The germline V gene has CDR1 SGHTA and CDR2 FQGNSA. The length of the CDR3 is 15 residues. Trimming removed 3 bases at V and 1 base at J, with 12 bases between. This chain's CDR3 is CASSFQAGTQETQYF. The CDR3 nucleotides read TGTGCCAGCAGCTTCCAGGCAGGCACCCAAGAGACCCAGTACTTC. Full variable domain (outside the CDR3, taken from reference TRBV7-2 and TRBJ2-5): GAGVSQSPSNKVTEKGKDVELRCDPISGHTALYWYRQSLGQGLEFLIYFQGNSAPDKSGLPSDRFSAERTGGSVSTLTIQRTQQEDSAVYLCASSFQAGTQETQYFGPGTRLLVL.

This sequence joins TRBV6-5 and TRBJ2-1, with 12 bases aligning to TRBD2. The CDR3 is 16 residues long. The V and J ends lost 0 bases and 9 bases, in that order; junction bases with no gene match: 6. Germline V gene sequence: CDR1 MNHEY, CDR2 SVGAGI. The CDR3 sequence: CASSYSLAGGPGEQFF. The DNA of the CDR3 is TGTGCCAGCAGTTACTCTCTAGCGGGGGGGCCTGGTGAGCAGTTCTTC.

The chain combines TRBV7-7 with TRBJ2-2, with D possibly being TRBD2 (6 bases). Germline CDR1 SSHAT, CDR2 FNYEAQ (reference sequence). The length of the CDR3 is 15 residues. Trimming took 5 bases from V and 7 from J, leaving 17 bases between them. As DNA, the CDR3 is TGTGCCAGCAGCCCCCGACTAGGGGAAGGCGGGGAGCTGTTTTTT. Protein sequence: CASSPRLGEGGELFF.

This clone occurred once. As DNA, the CDR3 is TGTGCCAGCAGTTCCCGTGGGGGGAACACTGAAGCTTTCTTT. Encoded protein: CASSSRGGNTEAFF. J is TRBJ1-1 and V is TRBV25-1; weak D call: TRBD1 (5 bases). The germline CDR1 and CDR2 sequences are MGHDK and SYGVNS. Trimming removed 5 bases from V and 1 base from J, with 11 bases in between. This CDR3 is 14 amino acids long.

V is TRBV3-1 (or the pseudogene TRBV3-2) and J is TRBJ1-2; 12 nucleotides line up with TRBD1. J was trimmed by 8 bases and V by 4 bases; bases with no gene match: 32. The germline CDR1 and CDR2 sequences are LGHDT and YNNKEL (reference sequence). The CDR3 totals 23 residues. The CDR3 loop is CASSRGTGTGGARRPLVRWGYTF. The CDR3, as DNA: TGTGCCAGCAGCCGAGGAACCGGGACAGGGGGCGCTCGCCGTCCCCTGGTGAGGTGGGGCTACACCTTC.

This chain joins TRBV25-1 and TRBJ2-7; 8 bases line up with TRBD1. In germline, CDR1 is MGHDK, CDR2 SYGVNS. The CDR3 runs 14 residues. Trimming cost V 5 bases and J 3 bases; bases outside gene matches: 6. Here the CDR3 reads CASSLGQGSYEQYF. As DNA, the CDR3 is TGTGCCAGCAGTCTCGGACAGGGAAGCTACGAGCAGTACTTC.